This T cell receptor beta chain came from a study of human T cells and chemical hapten exposure. On the study more broadly: Alopecia areata, totalis and universalis patients, mostly female, were included. Broader study findings: High-frequency TCRs, those above 1 in 1000, stayed the same after DPC sensitization.

This clonotype was seen a few times. The antigen is unknown. Time point specified: pre-sensitization, week 0. The treatment denotes: therapeutic diphenylcyclopropenone sensitization with weekly scalp DPC. The V and J ends lost 5 bases and 3 bases, in that order; junction bases with no gene match: 10. This CDR3 contains 15 residues. CDR1 and CDR2 from the germline V gene are SEHNR and FQNEAQ (reference sequence). TCRdb reprocessed the RACE reads via MiXCR and lists one record per CDR3 protein. The sample lists 250,000 to 300,000 distinct CDR3 sequences; roughly 8% were seen once. The sequence was obtained from a man younger than 35 with alopecia areata. Some clones in this sample may be carry-over from other donors' samples. This sample comprised whole blood, obtained in connection with sensitization to the hapten diphenylcyclopropenone (DPC). The chain links TRBV7-9 to TRBJ2-7; 7 bases align to TRBD1. CDR3 protein: CASSLDRDANYEQYF. The DNA of the CDR3 is TGTGCCAGCAGCCTTGACAGGGACGCTAACTACGAGCAGTACTTC.